The clone carrying this T cell receptor beta chain appeared a single time. This sample was taken from a study of shared clonotypes between healthy human individuals. Some clones are missing from TCRdb's copy, which holds only in-frame ones; the method was immunoSEQ multiplex PCR. The table shows millions of clones, with approximately 92% occurring only once. The length of the CDR3 is 11 residues. Per germline, CDR1 MNHEY and CDR2 SVGAGI. Trimming took off 4 bases at V and 16 bases at J, with 14 bases between the two ends. The sequence was collected from a man aged 18-30 years in good health. V gene TRBV6-5 combines with J gene TRBJ1-5, with a weak D call TRBD1 (5 bases). Sequencing input: naive CD4+ T cells sorted from blood. The subset was: CD45RA+ positively selected. In DNA, the CDR3 is TGTGCCAGCAGTTCCTCGGGGGGTTCCCATTTT. It encodes CASSSSGGSHF.